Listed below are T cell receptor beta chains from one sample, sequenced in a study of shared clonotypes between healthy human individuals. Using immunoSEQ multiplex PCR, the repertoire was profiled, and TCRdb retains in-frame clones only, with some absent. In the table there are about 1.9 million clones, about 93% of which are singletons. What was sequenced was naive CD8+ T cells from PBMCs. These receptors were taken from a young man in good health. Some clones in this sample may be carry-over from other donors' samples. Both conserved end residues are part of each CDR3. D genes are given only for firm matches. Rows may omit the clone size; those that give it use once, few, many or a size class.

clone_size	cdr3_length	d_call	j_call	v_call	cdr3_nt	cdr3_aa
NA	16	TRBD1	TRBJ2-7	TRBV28	TGTGCCAGCAGCGTTACAGGGGGACTCCGCTCCTACGAGCAGTACTTC	CASSVTGGLRSYEQYF
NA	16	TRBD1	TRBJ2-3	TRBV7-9	TGTGCCAGCAGCCAAACCGGGACAGGGAGCACAGATACGCAGTATTTT	CASSQTGTGSTDTQYF
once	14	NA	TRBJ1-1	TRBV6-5	TGTGCCAGCAGTTACTCCGCCCGAAACACTGAAGCTTTCTTT	CASSYSARNTEAFF
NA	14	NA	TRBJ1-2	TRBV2	TGTGCCAGCAATTTGGAGGGGCCTGGGGATGGCTACACCTTC	CASNLEGPGDGYTF
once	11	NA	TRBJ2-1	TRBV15	TGTGCCACCAGCAGAGATGATGAGCAGTTCTTC	CATSRDDEQFF
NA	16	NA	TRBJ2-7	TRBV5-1	TGCGCCAGCAGCTTGGCGCCGGGGTTATCTTCCTACGAGCAGTACTTC	CASSLAPGLSSYEQYF
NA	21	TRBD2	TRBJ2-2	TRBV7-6	TGTGCCAGCAGCCCCACAACGACAGATCCGGGACTAGCGGGAGTCCACGGGGAGCTGTTTTTT	CASSPTTTDPGLAGVHGELFF
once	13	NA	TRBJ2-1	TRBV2	TGTGCCAGTAGGGAGGGGGGATACAATGAGCAGTTCTTC	CASREGGYNEQFF
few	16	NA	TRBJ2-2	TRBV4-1	TGCGCCAGCAGCCAAGATCGAACCAGGTTTACCGGGGAGCTGTTTTTT	CASSQDRTRFTGELFF
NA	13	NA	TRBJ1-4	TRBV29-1	TGCAGCGGGCTACAGGGAACTAATGAAAAACTGTTTTTT	CSGLQGTNEKLFF
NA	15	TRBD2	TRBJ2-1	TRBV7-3	TGTGCCAGCAGCCCAAGCGGGGCCGTCCACAATGAGCAGTTCTTC	CASSPSGAVHNEQFF
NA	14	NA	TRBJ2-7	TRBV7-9	TGTGCCAGCAGCTTAGTCCCGGCAAACCACGAGCAGTACTTC	CASSLVPANHEQYF
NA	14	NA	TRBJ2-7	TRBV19	TGTGCCAGTAGCCAACAGGGTTGGTCCTACGAGCAGTACTTC	CASSQQGWSYEQYF
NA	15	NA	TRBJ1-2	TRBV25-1	TGTGCCAGCAGTCATGAGGGGGACATTAACTATGGCTACACCTTC	CASSHEGDINYGYTF
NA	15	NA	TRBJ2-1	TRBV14	TGTGCCAGCAGCCAAGGACTAGTCTCCTACAATGAGCAGTTCTTC	CASSQGLVSYNEQFF
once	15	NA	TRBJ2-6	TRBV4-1	TGCGCCAGCTCAAGGGGGAGCTCTGGGGCCAACGTCCTGACTTTC	CASSRGSSGANVLTF
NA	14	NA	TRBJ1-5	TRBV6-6	TGTGCCAGCAGTCAGGGGTATAGCAATCAGCCCCAGCATTTT	CASSQGYSNQPQHF
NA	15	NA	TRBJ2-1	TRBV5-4	TGTGCCAGCAGCTTAGGTAGACTCCTATCCGAGGGGCAGTTCTTC	CASSLGRLLSEGQFF
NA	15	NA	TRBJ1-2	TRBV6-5	TGTGCCAGCAGTTACTCGGAAGGGATGGCCGGTGGCTACACCTTC	CASSYSEGMAGGYTF
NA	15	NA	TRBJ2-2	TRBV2	TGTGCCAGCCCAAAGGGGCCCTTGAGCACCGGGGAGCTGTTTTTT	CASPKGPLSTGELFF
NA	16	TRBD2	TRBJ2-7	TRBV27	TGTGCCAGCAGTTCCCGGACTAGCGGGACTGACTACGAGCAGTACTTC	CASSSRTSGTDYEQYF
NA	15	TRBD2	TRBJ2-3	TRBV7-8	TGTGCCAGCAGCTTGACTAGCGTCCCCGGGGATACGCAGTATTTT	CASSLTSVPGDTQYF
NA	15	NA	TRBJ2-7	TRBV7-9	TGTGCCAGCAGCTCCCGATCGACAGATAGTTATGAGCAGTACTTC	CASSSRSTDSYEQYF
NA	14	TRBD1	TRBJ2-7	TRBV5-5	TGTGCCAGCAGCTTGGGGGACAGTGGGGACGAGCAGTACTTC	CASSLGDSGDEQYF
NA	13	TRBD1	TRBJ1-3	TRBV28	TGTGCCAGCAGTCCAGGGGGCGGGAACACCATATATTTT	CASSPGGGNTIYF
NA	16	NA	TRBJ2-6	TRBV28	TGTGCCAGCAGTTTATCCCCAATAACTGGGGCCAACGTCCTGACTTTC	CASSLSPITGANVLTF
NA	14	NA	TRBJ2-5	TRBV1	TGCACCAGCAGCCCGGGGACAGGCCAAGAGACCCAGTACTTC	CTSSPGTGQETQYF
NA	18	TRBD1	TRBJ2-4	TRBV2	TGTGCCAGCAGTGTACCCCCAGGGGGCGGGATGGCCAAAAACATTCAGTACTTC	CASSVPPGGGMAKNIQYF
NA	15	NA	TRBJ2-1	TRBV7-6	TGTGCCAGCAGTTTTGATTTAAGCTCCTACAATGAGCAGTTCTTC	CASSFDLSSYNEQFF
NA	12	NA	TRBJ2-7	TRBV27	TGTGCCAGCAGTTTACCCGGGGACGAGCAGTACTTC	CASSLPGDEQYF
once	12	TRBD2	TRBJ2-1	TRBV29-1	TGCAGCGATACGACTAGCGGCAATGAGCAGTTCTTC	CSDTTSGNEQFF
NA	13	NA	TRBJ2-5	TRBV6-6	TGTGCCAGCAGTTACGGTCGAGGGGAGACCCAGTACTTC	CASSYGRGETQYF
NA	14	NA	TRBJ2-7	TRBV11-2	TGTGCCAGCAGCCCAACGTATGGACTTCCCGAGCAGTACTTC	CASSPTYGLPEQYF
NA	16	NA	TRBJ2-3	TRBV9	TGTGCCAGCAGCCCCGTTCGAGCTCTAGGCACAGATACGCAGTATTTT	CASSPVRALGTDTQYF
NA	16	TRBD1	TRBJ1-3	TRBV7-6	TGTGCCAGCAGCAGGGAGACAGGGGGATGGCGAAACACCATATATTTT	CASSRETGGWRNTIYF
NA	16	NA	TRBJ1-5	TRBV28	TGTGCCAGCAGACTCCCGGGTCCCCTCTCGAATCAGCCCCAGCATTTT	CASRLPGPLSNQPQHF
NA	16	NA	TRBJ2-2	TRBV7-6	TGTGCCAGCAGCTTAGGTTTCAGGGGCAACACCGGGGAGCTGTTTTTT	CASSLGFRGNTGELFF
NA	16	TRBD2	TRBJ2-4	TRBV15	TGTGCCACCAGCGGGGGTAGCGGGATATCCAAAAACATTCAGTACTTC	CATSGGSGISKNIQYF
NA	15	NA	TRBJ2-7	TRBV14	TGTGCCAGCAGCCAAGGAACGTCCTCCTGGGACGAGCAGTACTTC	CASSQGTSSWDEQYF
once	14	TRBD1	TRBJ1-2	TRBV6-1	TGTGCCAGCAGTGGACAGGGCTCCCTTTCTGGCTACACCTTC	CASSGQGSLSGYTF
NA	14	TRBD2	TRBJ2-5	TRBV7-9	TGTGCCAGCAGCCCGCTAGCGGGAGTGGAGACCCAGTACTTC	CASSPLAGVETQYF
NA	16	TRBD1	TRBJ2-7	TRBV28	TGTGCCAGCAGTTTATTGCCAGGGGGCATCCTCTACGAGCAGTACTTC	CASSLLPGGILYEQYF
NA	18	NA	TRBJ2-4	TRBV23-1	TGCGCCAGCAGTCGTCGTACGCACCCAGATTTAGCCAAAAACATTCAGTACTTC	CASSRRTHPDLAKNIQYF
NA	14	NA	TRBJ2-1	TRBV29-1	TGCAGCGTTGATCAGGGGAGCTCCTACAATGAGCAGTTCTTC	CSVDQGSSYNEQFF
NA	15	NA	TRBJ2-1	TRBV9	TGTGCCAGCAGCCCCCGCGGGATAGTCTACAATGAGCAGTTCTTC	CASSPRGIVYNEQFF
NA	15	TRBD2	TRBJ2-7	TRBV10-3	TGTGCCATCAGCGGGGGGGAGCGGGAAACCTACGAGCAGTACTTC	CAISGGERETYEQYF
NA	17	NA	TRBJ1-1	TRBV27	TGTGCCAGCAGTTTTTATGCCGGGATAAACAAAATCGAGGGGGCTTTCTTT	CASSFYAGINKIEGAFF
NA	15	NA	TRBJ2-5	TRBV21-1	TGTGCCAGCAGGGCTTGCCGGGACACACAAGAGACCCAGTACTTC	CASRACRDTQETQYF
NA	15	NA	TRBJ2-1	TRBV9	TGTGCCAGCAGCGTAGCCGGGGGTAGCAACAATGAGCAGTTCTTC	CASSVAGGSNNEQFF
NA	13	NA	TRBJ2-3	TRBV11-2	TGTGCCAGCAACGGCGGGTCCACAGATACGCAGTATTTT	CASNGGSTDTQYF
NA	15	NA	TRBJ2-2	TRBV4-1	TGCGCCAGCAGCCAAGCTCCGGTTTACACCGGGGAGCTGTTTTTT	CASSQAPVYTGELFF
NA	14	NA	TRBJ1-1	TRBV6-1	TGTGCCAGCAGTGAAATGCGGATCCAAGCTGAAGCTTTCTTT	CASSEMRIQAEAFF
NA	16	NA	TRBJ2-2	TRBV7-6	TGTGCCAGCAGCCTAGGCTACAGGTCGAACACCGGGGAGCTGTTTTTT	CASSLGYRSNTGELFF
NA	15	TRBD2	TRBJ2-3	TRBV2	TGTGCCAGCAAGCCGACTAGCGGGAGCTCAGATACGCAGTATTTT	CASKPTSGSSDTQYF